This TCR beta chain was identified during a study of T cells in Graves' hyperthyroidism and ophthalmopathy. This clonotype came up many times. Based on clinical symptoms, serum thyroxine and TRAb, thyroid ultrasound and orbital computed tomography, diagnoses were reached. Amplified regions were TCR beta CDR3 sequences from RNA transcripts. A set of HTBI primers served as the primers for a first-round RT-PCR of the TCR CDR3. TCRdb re-analysed the multiplex PCR reads in MiXCR, keeping a single row per CDR3 protein. Of 250,000 to 300,000 distinct CDR3 sequences listed, more than 15% are singletons. In germline, CDR1 is MGHRA, CDR2 YSYEKL. V dropped 0 bases and J dropped 4; count of bases not matched to a gene: 8. This CDR3 has 16 residues.

The receptor was derived from a woman in her sixties or seventies with Graves' ophthalmopathy. Sequencing used blood. This chain uses TRBV4-1 with TRBJ1-2; the match to TRBD1 covers 7 bases. The CDR3 DNA sequence: TGCGCCAGCAGCCAAGATAGTGCAGGGGGGGCCTATGGCTACACCTTC. This translates into CASSQDSAGGAYGYTF.